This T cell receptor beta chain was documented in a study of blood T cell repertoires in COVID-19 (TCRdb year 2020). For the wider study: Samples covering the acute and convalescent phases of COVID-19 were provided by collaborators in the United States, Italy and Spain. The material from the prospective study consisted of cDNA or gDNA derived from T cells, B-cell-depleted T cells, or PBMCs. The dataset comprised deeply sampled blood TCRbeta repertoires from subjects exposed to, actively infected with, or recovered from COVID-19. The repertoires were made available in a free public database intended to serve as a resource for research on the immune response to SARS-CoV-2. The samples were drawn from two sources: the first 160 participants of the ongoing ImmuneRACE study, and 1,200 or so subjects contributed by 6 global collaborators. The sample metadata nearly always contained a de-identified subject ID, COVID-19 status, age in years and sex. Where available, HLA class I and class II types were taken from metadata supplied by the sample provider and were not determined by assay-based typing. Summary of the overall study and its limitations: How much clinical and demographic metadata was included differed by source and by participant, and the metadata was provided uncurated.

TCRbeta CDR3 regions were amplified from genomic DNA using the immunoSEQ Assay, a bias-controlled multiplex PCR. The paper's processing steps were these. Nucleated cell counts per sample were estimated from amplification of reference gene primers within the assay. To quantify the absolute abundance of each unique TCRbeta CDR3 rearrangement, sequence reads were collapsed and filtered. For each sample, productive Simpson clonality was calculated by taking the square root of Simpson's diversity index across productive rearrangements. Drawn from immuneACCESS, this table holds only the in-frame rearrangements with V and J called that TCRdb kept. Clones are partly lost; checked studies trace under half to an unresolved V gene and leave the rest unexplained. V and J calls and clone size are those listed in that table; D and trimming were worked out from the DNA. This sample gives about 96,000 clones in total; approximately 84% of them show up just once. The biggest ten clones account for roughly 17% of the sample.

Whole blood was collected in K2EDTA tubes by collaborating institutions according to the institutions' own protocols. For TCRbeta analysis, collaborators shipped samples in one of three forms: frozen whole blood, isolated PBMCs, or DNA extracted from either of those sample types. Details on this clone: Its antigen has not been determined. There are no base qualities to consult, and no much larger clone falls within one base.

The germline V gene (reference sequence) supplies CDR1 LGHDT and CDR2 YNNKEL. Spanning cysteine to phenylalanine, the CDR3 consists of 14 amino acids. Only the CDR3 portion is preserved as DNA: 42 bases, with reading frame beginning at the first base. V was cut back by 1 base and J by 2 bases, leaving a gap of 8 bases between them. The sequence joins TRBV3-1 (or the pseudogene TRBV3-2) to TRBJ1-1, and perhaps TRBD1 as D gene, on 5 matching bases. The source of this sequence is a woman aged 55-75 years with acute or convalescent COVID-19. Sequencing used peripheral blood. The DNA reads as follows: TGTGCCAGCAGCCAAGTCCAGGGAAACACTGAAGCTTTCTTT. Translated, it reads CASSQVQGNTEAFF.